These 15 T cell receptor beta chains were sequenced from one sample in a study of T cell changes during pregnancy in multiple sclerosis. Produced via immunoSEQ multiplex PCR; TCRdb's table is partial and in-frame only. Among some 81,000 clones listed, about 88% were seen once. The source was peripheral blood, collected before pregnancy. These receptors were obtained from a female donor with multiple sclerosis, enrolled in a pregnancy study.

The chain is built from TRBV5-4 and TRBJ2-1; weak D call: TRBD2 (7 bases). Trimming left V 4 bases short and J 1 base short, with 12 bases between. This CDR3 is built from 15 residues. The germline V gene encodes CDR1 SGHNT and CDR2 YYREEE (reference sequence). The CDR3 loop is CASSTRGASYNEQFF. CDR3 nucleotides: TGTGCCAGCAGCACACGGGGGGCATCCTACAATGAGCAGTTCTTC. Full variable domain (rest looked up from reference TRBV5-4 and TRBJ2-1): ETGVTQSPTHLIKTRGQQVTLRCSSQSGHNTVSWYQQALGQGPQFIFQYYREEENGRGNFPPRFSGLQFPNYSSELNVNALELDDSALYLCASSTRGASYNEQFFGPGTRLTVL.

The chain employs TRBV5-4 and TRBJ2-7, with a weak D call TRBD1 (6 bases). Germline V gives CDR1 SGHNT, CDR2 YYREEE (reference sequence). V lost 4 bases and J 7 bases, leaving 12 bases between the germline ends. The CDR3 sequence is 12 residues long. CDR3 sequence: CASSLRGTEQYF. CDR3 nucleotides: TGTGCCAGCAGCCTTCGAGGGACAGAGCAGTACTTC.

CDR3 DNA: TGCGCCAGCAGCTTGGGGCAGAATAATTCACCCCTCCACTTT. This encodes CASSLGQNNSPLHF. This rearrangement joins TRBV5-1 to TRBJ1-6, with no clear D. CDR3 length: 14 amino acids. Germline V gene lookup returns CDR1 SGHRS and CDR2 YFSETQ. Trimming left V 0 bases short and J 5 bases short, with 6 bases between. The full variable domain, its missing parts supplied by reference TRBV5-1 and TRBJ1-6, is KAGVTQTPRYLIKTRGQQVTLSCSPISGHRSVSWYQQTPGQGLQFLFEYFSETQRNKGNFPGRFSGRQFSNSRSEMNVSTLELGDSALYLCASSLGQNNSPLHFGNGTRLTVT.

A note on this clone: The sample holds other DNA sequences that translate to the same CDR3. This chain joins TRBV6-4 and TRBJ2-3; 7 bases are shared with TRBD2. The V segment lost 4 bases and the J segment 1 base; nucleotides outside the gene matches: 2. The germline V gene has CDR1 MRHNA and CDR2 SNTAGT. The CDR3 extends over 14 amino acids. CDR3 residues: CASSVSGGTDTQYF. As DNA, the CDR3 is TGTGCCAGCAGTGTGAGCGGGGGCACAGATACGCAGTATTTT.

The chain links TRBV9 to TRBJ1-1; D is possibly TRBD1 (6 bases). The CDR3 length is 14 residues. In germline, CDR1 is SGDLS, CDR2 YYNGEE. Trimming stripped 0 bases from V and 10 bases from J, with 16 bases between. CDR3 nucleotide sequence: TGTGCCAGCAGCGTAGCCCCGAACAGGGAGGGAGCTTTCTTT. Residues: CASSVAPNREGAFF. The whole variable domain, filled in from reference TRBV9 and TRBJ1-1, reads DSGVTQTPKHLITATGQRVTLRCSPRSGDLSVYWYQQSLDQGLQFLIQYYNGEERAKGNILERFSAQQFPDLHSELNLSSLELGDSALYFCASSVAPNREGAFFGQGTRLTVV.

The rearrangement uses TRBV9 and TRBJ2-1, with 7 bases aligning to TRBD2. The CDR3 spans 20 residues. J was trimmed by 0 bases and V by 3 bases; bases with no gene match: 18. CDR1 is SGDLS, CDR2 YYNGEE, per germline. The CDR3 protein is CASSAPRGSSGRVSYNEQFF. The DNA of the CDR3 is TGTGCCAGCAGCGCCCCCCGTGGGTCTTCGGGGAGGGTCTCCTACAATGAGCAGTTCTTC.

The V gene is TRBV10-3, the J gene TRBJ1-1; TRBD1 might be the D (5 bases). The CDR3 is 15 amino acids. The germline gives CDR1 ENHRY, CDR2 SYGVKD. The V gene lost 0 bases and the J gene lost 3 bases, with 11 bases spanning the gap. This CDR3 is CAISESTGGYTEAFF. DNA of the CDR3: TGTGCCATCAGTGAGTCGACGGGGGGGTACACTGAAGCTTTCTTT.

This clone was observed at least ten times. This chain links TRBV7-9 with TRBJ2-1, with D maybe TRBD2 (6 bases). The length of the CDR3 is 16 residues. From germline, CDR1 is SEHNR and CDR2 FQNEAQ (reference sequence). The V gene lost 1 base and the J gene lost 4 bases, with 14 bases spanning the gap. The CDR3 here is CASSLGSRGPYNEQFF. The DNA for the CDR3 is TGTGCCAGCAGCTTAGGTTCGCGGGGACCGTACAATGAGCAGTTCTTC.

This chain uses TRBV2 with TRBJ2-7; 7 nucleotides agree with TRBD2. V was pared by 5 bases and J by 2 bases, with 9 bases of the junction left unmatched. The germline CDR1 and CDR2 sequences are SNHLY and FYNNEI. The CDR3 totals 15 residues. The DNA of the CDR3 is TGTGCCAGCAGTAAAGGGAGGGGAGGGCCCTACGAGCAGTACTTC. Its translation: CASSKGRGGPYEQYF.

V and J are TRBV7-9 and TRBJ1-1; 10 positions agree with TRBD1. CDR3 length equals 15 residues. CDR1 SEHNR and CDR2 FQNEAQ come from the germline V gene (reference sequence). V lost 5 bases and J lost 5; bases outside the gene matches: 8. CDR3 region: CASSPRQGARTEAFF. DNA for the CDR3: TGTGCCAGCAGCCCTCGACAGGGGGCGCGAACTGAAGCTTTCTTT.

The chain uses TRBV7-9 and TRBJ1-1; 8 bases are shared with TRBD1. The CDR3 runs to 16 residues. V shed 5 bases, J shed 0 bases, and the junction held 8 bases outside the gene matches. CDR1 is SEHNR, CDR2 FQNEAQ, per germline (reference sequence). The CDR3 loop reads CASSTTTGEMNTEAFF. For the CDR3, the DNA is TGTGCCAGCAGCACCACGACAGGGGAAATGAACACTGAAGCTTTCTTT.

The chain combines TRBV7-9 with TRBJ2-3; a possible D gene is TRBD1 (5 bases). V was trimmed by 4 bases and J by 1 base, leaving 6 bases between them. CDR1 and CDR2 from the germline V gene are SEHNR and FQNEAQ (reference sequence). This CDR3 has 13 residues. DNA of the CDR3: TGTGCCAGCAGCTCCAGGGGCACAGATACGCAGTATTTT. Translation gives CASSSRGTDTQYF.

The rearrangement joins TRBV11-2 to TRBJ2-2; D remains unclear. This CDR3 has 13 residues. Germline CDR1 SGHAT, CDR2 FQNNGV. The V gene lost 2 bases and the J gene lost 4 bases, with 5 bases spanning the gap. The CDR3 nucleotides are TGTGCCAGCAGCTTAACTGTCACCGGGGAGCTGTTTTTT. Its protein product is CASSLTVTGELFF.

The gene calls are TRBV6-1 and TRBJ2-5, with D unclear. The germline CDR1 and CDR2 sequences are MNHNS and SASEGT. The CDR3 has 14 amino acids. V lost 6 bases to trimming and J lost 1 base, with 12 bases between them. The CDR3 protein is CASSVRLFQETQYF. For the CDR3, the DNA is TGTGCCAGCAGCGTCAGACTGTTCCAAGAGACCCAGTACTTC.

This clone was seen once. The CDR3 DNA sequence: TGCGCCAGCAGCTTGAACAGGGTGGGAATTTATGCCAACGTCCTGACTTTC. This codes for CASSLNRVGIYANVLTF. The V gene is TRBV5-1, the J gene TRBJ2-6, with D possibly being TRBD1 (6 bases). Looked up from germline, CDR1 is SGHRS and CDR2 is YFSETQ. V lost 1 base and J lost 7, with 18 bases in between. CDR3 length equals 17 residues.